Shown below are 14 T cell receptor beta chains from a single sample sequenced in a study of control samples from healthy donors and cancer patients. Some clones are missing from TCRdb's copy, which holds only in-frame ones; the method was immunoSEQ multiplex PCR. The table includes some 74,000 clones, more than 70% detected once. The sample was blood. Every receptor here comes from a woman aged 45-59 years in good health.

The rearrangement joins TRBV4-1 to TRBJ1-3; TRBD1 aligns across 9 bases. The CDR3 extends over 15 amino acids. The trim removed 6 bases at V and 4 bases at J, leaving 7 bases unmatched. Germline values: CDR1 MGHRA, CDR2 YSYEKL. The CDR3 sequence is CASRSAGQGGNTIYF. The CDR3 nucleotides are TGCGCCAGCAGGTCCGCGGGACAGGGAGGAAACACCATATATTTT.

The V gene is TRBV18, the J gene TRBJ2-3; D may match TRBD1 or TRBD2 (6 bases each). The ends were cut back, 2 bases at V and 6 bases at J, with 15 bases in the middle. The CDR3 contains 15 residues. Germline V gives CDR1 KGHSH, CDR2 LQKENI. The CDR3: CASSPEGGKGDTQYF. CDR3 nucleotide sequence: TGTGCCAGCTCACCAGAGGGGGGCAAAGGTGATACGCAGTATTTT.

Of note for this clone: The sample contains more than one DNA sequence encoding this CDR3. The chain joins TRBV9 to TRBJ2-3; D not resolved. Germline CDR1 reads SGDLS; CDR2 reads YYNGEE. CDR3 length equals 13 residues. V was pared by 0 bases and J by 0 bases, with 2 bases between. The CDR3 loop reads CASSVVSTDTQYF. The CDR3 nucleotides read TGTGCCAGCAGCGTAGTGAGCACAGATACGCAGTATTTT. The entire variable domain, with the rest obtained from reference TRBV9 and TRBJ2-3, is as follows: DSGVTQTPKHLITATGQRVTLRCSPRSGDLSVYWYQQSLDQGLQFLIQYYNGEERAKGNILERFSAQQFPDLHSELNLSSLELGDSALYFCASSVVSTDTQYFGPGTRLTVL.

V and J are TRBV18 and TRBJ1-5; D uncertain. There are 15 residues in the CDR3. CDR1 is KGHSH and CDR2 is LQKENI in the germline V gene. V shed 5 bases and J shed 5 bases, with 16 bases lying between them. The CDR3: CASSSQFIEDQPQHF. CDR3 DNA: TGTGCCAGCTCATCGCAGTTTATTGAGGATCAGCCCCAGCATTTT.

The J gene is TRBJ2-4, the V gene TRBV10-2; D is perhaps TRBD1 or TRBD2 (6 bases each). This CDR3 has 12 amino acids. V shed 2 bases and J shed 8 bases, with 7 bases lying between them. Germline-derived CDR1 and CDR2 are WSHSY and SAAADI. CDR3 in DNA: TGCGCCAGCAGTGAGAGGGGGGACATTCAGTACTTC. Translating it yields CASSERGDIQYF.

This chain uses TRBV9 with TRBJ1-2; D gene ambiguous. Per the germline V gene, CDR1 is SGDLS and CDR2 is YYNGEE. V lost 0 bases, J lost 4 bases, and 10 bases lay in between. There are 14 residues in the CDR3. CDR3 in amino acids: CASSVGGRPYGYTF. CDR3 DNA sequence: TGTGCCAGCAGCGTAGGCGGCAGACCCTATGGCTACACCTTC.

V is TRBV18 and J is TRBJ2-6; no reliable D call. The V end lost 3 bases, the J end lost 0 bases, and 12 bases lay between the germline ends. CDR3 size: 17 residues. Germline V lookup: CDR1 KGHSH, CDR2 LQKENI. The chain's CDR3 is CASSPFSDLSGANVLTF. CDR3 sequence (DNA): TGTGCCAGCTCACCTTTTTCGGACCTCTCTGGGGCCAACGTCCTGACTTTC.

The CDR3 region has the DNA TGCGCCAGTGGACAGGGGGCGACTGGAAACACCATATATTTT. Translated: CASGQGATGNTIYF. The rearrangement links TRBV5-1 to TRBJ1-3; 11 positions agree with TRBD1. The CDR3 runs 14 residues. The V gene's germline CDR1 is SGHRS and CDR2 YFSETQ. J lost 2 bases, V lost 8 bases, and 3 bases had no gene match.

This sequence joins TRBV6-6 and TRBJ1-1; D gene unclear. The V gene lost 7 bases and the J gene lost 3 bases, with 12 bases spanning the gap. Per the germline V gene, CDR1 is MNHNY and CDR2 is SVGAGI (reference sequence). The CDR3 spans 13 residues. DNA of the CDR3: TGTGCCAGCAACAAAATAAGGGACACTGAAGCTTTCTTT. Protein: CASNKIRDTEAFF.

This chain connects TRBV30 to TRBJ2-1; D is uncertain. V shed 5 bases and J shed 4 bases, with 9 bases lying between them. CDR1 and CDR2 (germline): GTSNPN, SVGIG (reference sequence). This CDR3 region has 12 residues. The CDR3 spells CAWGSQYNEQFF. In DNA, the CDR3 is TGTGCCTGGGGTTCACAGTACAATGAGCAGTTCTTC.

The chain combines TRBV4-2 with TRBJ1-5; possibly TRBD1 for D (6 bases). This CDR3 has 14 amino acids. Germline V CDR1 and CDR2: LGHNA, YNFKEQ. The germline V and J ends were trimmed by 2 bases and 4 bases, with 9 bases remaining between them. CDR3 in amino acids: CASSQKGVNQPQHF. The CDR3 bases are TGTGCCAGCAGCCAAAAGGGGGTGAATCAGCCCCAGCATTTT.

The chain couples TRBV9 to TRBJ2-2; D unclear. CDR3 length: 14 amino acids. Germline assignment: CDR1 SGDLS and CDR2 YYNGEE. V shed 2 bases and J shed 4 bases, with 9 bases lying between them. CDR3: CASSVQQGTGELFF. Here the CDR3 DNA reads TGTGCCAGCAGCGTGCAGCAAGGCACCGGGGAGCTGTTTTTT.

The V gene is TRBV19, the J gene TRBJ2-4, with TRBD2 as a possible D gene (7 bases). Trimming removed 1 base from V and 1 base from J, with 26 bases in between. Germline values: CDR1 LNHDA, CDR2 SQIVND (reference sequence). The CDR3 extends over 21 amino acids. Written as DNA, the CDR3 is TGTGCCAGTAGTATAGCCGCCCCGGGGGCGAGCGGGGTGACTGCCAAAAACATTCAGTACTTC. Translating it yields CASSIAAPGASGVTAKNIQYF.

The chain is built from TRBV12-3 or TRBV12-4 and TRBJ1-1, with 7 nucleotides matching TRBD1. V gave up 5 bases and J gave up 5 bases; unmatched junction bases: 5. The CDR3 covers 13 residues. Here the CDR3 DNA reads TGTGCCAGCAGTCCGTCGGACAGGACTGAAGCTTTCTTT. Translated: CASSPSDRTEAFF.